The present T cell receptor beta chain was sequenced within a study of shared clonotypes between healthy human individuals. Here immunoSEQ multiplex PCR was the method, and the copy in TCRdb shows in-frame clones only, minus some. This table has under 550,000 clones, less than 96% appearing once. In germline, CDR1 is SGHTA, CDR2 FQGNSA. This CDR3 has 16 residues. V shed 2 bases, J shed 4 bases, and the junction held 4 bases outside the gene matches. What was sequenced was naive CD4+ T cells sorted from blood. Regarding subset: CD45RA+ positively selected. The V and J genes are TRBV7-2 and TRBJ2-3; 12 nucleotides line up with TRBD2. This clonotype originated in a woman aged 30 to 39 in good health. CDR3 amino acids: CASSLRLAGVADTQYF. CDR3 nucleotide sequence: TGTGCCAGCAGCTTACGACTAGCGGGAGTGGCAGATACGCAGTATTTT.